The rows below give T cell receptor beta chains drawn from one sample of a study of blood T cell repertoires in COVID-19. Data came from immunoSEQ multiplex PCR; TCRdb stores just in-frame clones and leaves some out. The repertoire consists of more than 150,000 clones, with approximately 83% occurring once and the leading ten covering 8% to 10%. Sequenced: peripheral blood. These receptors originate from a man aged 55 to 70 with acute or convalescent COVID-19. The CDR3 runs from the conserved cysteine through the conserved F or W. The D gene is left open where the match is weak. The size entry is marked missing in some rows and otherwise reads once, few, many or a size class.

>.|TRBJ2-7|.|TRBV30
CAWSGRGDFTYEQYF
TGTGCCTGGAGTGGACGGGGAGACTTCACCTACGAGCAGTACTTC
>.|TRBJ1-2|.|TRBV24-1
CATSDRAGTGYTF
TGTGCCACCAGTGATCGGGCAGGGACAGGCTACACCTTC
>TRBD1|TRBJ1-5|few|TRBV4-1
CASSQEMTGAGNQPQHF
TGCGCCAGCAGCCAAGAAATGACAGGGGCGGGCAATCAGCCCCAGCATTTT
>TRBD2|TRBJ2-7|.|TRBV5-6
CASSPSLGLAGGLWYEQYF
TGTGCCAGCAGCCCGAGCTTGGGACTAGCGGGAGGGCTATGGTACGAGCAGTACTTC
>TRBD2|TRBJ2-7|few|TRBV6-5
CASSYGGRGDHEQYF
TGTGCCAGCAGTTACGGAGGACGGGGGGATCACGAGCAGTACTTC
>.|TRBJ1-2|once|TRBV6-6
CASSQDSDGGYTF
TGTGCCAGCAGCCAAGATAGTGATGGTGGCTACACCTTC
>TRBD2|TRBJ2-1|.|TRBV18
CASSASSGRVNEQFF
TGTGCCAGCTCCGCCTCTAGCGGGAGGGTTAATGAGCAGTTCTTC
>.|TRBJ1-4|.|TRBV28
CAVLEGNGEKLFF
TGTGCCGTCCTTGAAGGTAACGGGGAAAAACTGTTTTTT
>TRBD1|TRBJ1-2|.|TRBV24-1
CATSDSRTGGGGGYTF
TGTGCCACCAGTGACTCCCGGACAGGGGGCGGGGGTGGCTACACCTTC
>.|TRBJ2-3|.|TRBV7-3
CASSLRVTATDTQYF
TGTGCCAGCAGCTTAAGGGTGACAGCCACAGATACGCAGTATTTT
>.|TRBJ1-2|once|TRBV30
CAWGGHGYTF
TGTGCCTGGGGGGGGCATGGCTACACCTTC
>TRBD1|TRBJ1-4|few|TRBV5-1
CASSKTGMGNEKLFF
TGCGCCAGCAGCAAGACAGGGATGGGTAATGAAAAACTGTTTTTT
>.|TRBJ1-4|.|TRBV28
CASSLGGRRLFF
TGTGCCAGCAGTTTGGGGGGTCGCAGGCTGTTTTTT
>.|TRBJ1-2|.|TRBV7-9
CASSLYRHGYTF
TGTGCCAGCAGCTTGTACAGGCATGGCTACACCTTC
>TRBD2|TRBJ2-2|once|TRBV13
CASSLEVMWASGRLENTGELFF
TGTGCCAGCAGCTTAGAGGTGATGTGGGCTAGCGGGAGGCTGGAGAACACCGGGGAGCTGTTTTTT
>TRBD1|TRBJ1-2|.|TRBV30
CAWSLGGGYGYTF
TGTGCCTGGAGTTTAGGGGGCGGCTATGGCTACACCTTC
>TRBD2|TRBJ2-5|.|TRBV9
CASSVEGTSVSQETQYF
TGTGCCAGCAGCGTAGAGGGGACTAGCGTCTCCCAAGAGACCCAGTACTTC
>TRBD1|TRBJ2-7|.|TRBV28
CASRTPGQGIEQYF
TGTGCCAGCAGAACTCCGGGACAGGGTATTGAGCAGTACTTC
>TRBD2|TRBJ2-2|.|TRBV30
CAWSVWTSGRAVGTGELFF
TGTGCCTGGAGTGTGTGGACTAGCGGGAGGGCCGTTGGGACCGGGGAGCTGTTTTTT
>TRBD2|TRBJ2-1|once|TRBV28
CASPHWSGRAWTEQFF
TGTGCCAGCCCCCATTGGAGCGGGAGGGCCTGGACTGAGCAGTTCTTC
>.|TRBJ2-1|.|TRBV10-3
CASSLGSSYNEQFF
TGTGCCTCATCCCTGGGGAGCTCCTACAATGAGCAGTTCTTC
>.|TRBJ2-3|once|TRBV7-9
CASSLGQNTDTQYF
TGTGCCAGCAGCCTAGGACAGAACACAGATACGCAGTATTTT
>TRBD1|TRBJ1-6|.|TRBV28
CASSRGQGVVPLHF
TGTGCCAGCAGCCGTGGACAGGGGGTTGTACCCCTCCACTTT
>TRBD1|TRBJ1-1|.|TRBV30
CAWNRAGGWAEAFF
TGTGCCTGGAACAGGGCAGGGGGCTGGGCTGAAGCTTTCTTT
>TRBD1|TRBJ2-7|.|TRBV5-1
CASRTGTGSYEQYF
TGCGCCAGCAGGACCGGGACAGGCTCCTACGAGCAGTACTTC
>.|TRBJ2-7|.|TRBV5-8
CASSFKGQWTYEQYF
TGTGCCAGCAGCTTTAAGGGACAATGGACCTACGAGCAGTACTTC
>.|TRBJ1-6|.|TRBV10-1
CASSEGGGRYSPLHF
TGCGCCAGCAGTGAAGGGGGTGGCCGTTATTCACCCCTCCACTTT
>.|TRBJ1-2|.|TRBV6-5
CASSPTSSGGYTF
TGTGCCAGCAGTCCCACAAGTTCAGGTGGCTACACCTTC
>TRBD1|TRBJ1-1|.|TRBV4-1
CASSRGTGAAGGTEAFF
TGCGCCAGCAGCCGTGGGACAGGGGCCGCCGGGGGCACTGAAGCTTTCTTT
>.|TRBJ1-5|.|TRBV5-1
CASSLDSLNQPQHF
TGCGCCAGCAGCTTGGACAGTCTAAATCAGCCCCAGCATTTT
>TRBD1|TRBJ1-1|.|TRBV7-8
CASSITGGEVSTEAFF
TGTGCCAGCAGCATTACAGGGGGCGAGGTTAGCACTGAAGCTTTCTTT
>TRBD2|TRBJ2-7|.|TRBV5-1
CASSLGGLAGESSYEQYF
TGCGCCAGCAGCTTGGGAGGACTAGCGGGAGAATCCTCCTACGAGCAGTACTTC
>TRBD1|TRBJ1-1|.|TRBV6-2/TRBV6-3
CASSLQGARRAFF
TGTGCCAGCAGTTTACAGGGGGCGAGGAGAGCTTTCTTT
>.|TRBJ1-2|.|TRBV5-6
CASSLGGHYGYTF
TGTGCCAGCAGCTTGGGCGGCCACTATGGCTACACCTTC
>.|TRBJ2-3|.|TRBV6-5
CASSLRSTDTQYF
TGTGCCAGCAGCCTCCGGAGCACAGATACGCAGTATTTT
>TRBD1|TRBJ2-7|.|TRBV27
CASSLDRVNEQYF
TGTGCCAGCAGCCTTGACAGGGTTAACGAGCAGTACTTC
>.|TRBJ1-2|.|TRBV28
CASSLQGNGYTF
TGTGCCAGCAGTTTACAGGGGAATGGCTACACCTTC
>.|TRBJ2-1|.|TRBV7-2
CASSLIVQNNEQFF
TGTGCCAGCAGCTTAATTGTCCAGAACAATGAGCAGTTCTTC
>.|TRBJ2-7|.|TRBV7-3
CASSPRGAEGKQYF
TGTGCCAGCAGCCCCCGGGGGGCGGAGGGGAAGCAGTACTTC
>TRBD1|TRBJ1-1|.|TRBV27
CASSSRTVFRGAEAFF
TGTGCCAGCAGTTCCCGTACTGTCTTCAGGGGGGCTGAAGCTTTCTTT
>.|TRBJ2-3|.|TRBV2
CASSVGSSTDTQYF
TGTGCCAGCAGTGTTGGTAGTAGCACAGATACGCAGTATTTT
>TRBD1|TRBJ1-2|.|TRBV18
CASSPLTGRGYTF
TGTGCCAGCTCACCCTTGACAGGGAGAGGCTACACCTTC
>TRBD1|TRBJ2-7|.|TRBV7-9
CASSFPPSKQGAYEQYF
TGTGCCAGCAGCTTCCCACCCTCTAAGCAGGGGGCCTACGAGCAGTACTTC
>.|TRBJ2-2|few|TRBV9
CASSVGRDYGELFF
TGTGCCAGCAGCGTAGGACGGGATTACGGGGAGCTGTTTTTT
>TRBD2|TRBJ2-2|.|TRBV10-3
CAISFGLAGVTGELFF
TGTGCCATCAGTTTCGGACTAGCGGGAGTTACCGGGGAGCTGTTTTTT
>.|TRBJ1-1|.|TRBV5-1
CASSAQGNTEAFF
TGCGCCAGCAGCGCACAGGGGAACACTGAAGCTTTCTTT
>TRBD2|TRBJ2-1|.|TRBV3-1/TRBV3-2
CASSQEGLAGGLPSSYNEQFF
TGTGCCAGCAGCCAAGAAGGGCTAGCGGGAGGCCTACCTAGCTCCTACAATGAGCAGTTCTTC
>TRBD2|TRBJ2-3|.|TRBV28
CASSSPMVAGGPRKWNTQYF
TGTGCCAGCAGTTCCCCCATGGTAGCGGGAGGGCCGAGGAAATGGAATACGCAGTATTTT
>.|TRBJ2-3|.|TRBV4-2
CASSAGGPEGTDTQYF
TGTGCCAGCAGCGCAGGAGGGCCCGAGGGCACAGATACGCAGTATTTT
>.|TRBJ2-4|.|TRBV2
CASSESRAKNIQYF
TGTGCCAGCAGTGAGAGTCGGGCCAAAAACATTCAGTACTTC
>.|TRBJ2-6|.|TRBV4-1
CASSQGHSSGANVLTF
TGCGCCAGCAGCCAGGGACACTCCTCTGGGGCCAACGTCCTGACTTTC
>.|TRBJ2-1|.|TRBV5-4
CASSLDHSSYNEQFF
TGTGCCAGCAGCTTGGACCATAGCTCCTACAATGAGCAGTTCTTC
>.|TRBJ2-3|.|TRBV27
CASSLTRGGTDTQYF
TGTGCCAGCAGTTTAACCAGGGGCGGCACAGATACGCAGTATTTT
>.|TRBJ2-3|.|TRBV6-5
CASSSHTGIADTQYF
TGTGCCAGCAGTTCCCATACAGGGATTGCAGATACGCAGTATTTT